This TCR beta chain was identified in a study of response to subunit inactivated influenza vaccine. This CDR3 is built from 15 residues. The V end lost 1 base, the J end lost 1 base, and 10 bases lay between the germline ends. The germline V gene encodes CDR1 LGHNA and CDR2 YSLEER. This clonotype was detected only a few times. Each CDR3 protein is one row after TCRdb ran MiXCR on the RT-PCR reads. The sample has roughly 540,000 distinct CDR3 sequences, around 21% seen once. This sample also appeared in a second study, on T cells expressing NK-cell markers. That work contributes: The TCR beta cDNA came from 5'RACE template switching with UMIs. Seven of the eight sequenced donors were HCMV-seropositive; one was seronegative.

Sequenced material: CD4+ T cells sorted from PBMCs, taken 11 to 12 days after vaccination. The genes are TRBV4-3 and TRBJ2-5; D uncertain. The origin of this receptor is a man aged 50 to 59 who received an inactivated influenza vaccine. This CDR3 reads CASSQGAHRQETQYF. CDR3 coding DNA: TGCGCCAGCAGCCAAGGCGCACACCGCCAAGAGACCCAGTACTTC.